A selection of T cell receptor beta chains follows, all from one sample in a study of CD8+ T cells in alopecia areata. Using immunoSEQ multiplex PCR, the repertoire was profiled, and TCRdb retains in-frame clones only, with some absent. The table lists 140,000 to 150,000 clones, about 59% of them singletons, with about 16% in the top ten. The input for sequencing was CD8+ T cells sorted from blood, taken at week 4, from a patient treated with tofacitinib. Receptors were obtained from a human donor with alopecia areata. The CDR3 runs from the conserved cysteine through the conserved F or W. Clone size is shown for a subset of rows, as once, few, many or a class of expanded clone.

V,size,length,J,CDR3
TRBV30,-,12,TRBJ2-7,CAWSGPGDEQYF
TRBV30,few,14,TRBJ2-5,CAWSVTGSQETQYF
TRBV2,-,12,TRBJ2-7,CASSGQSYEQYF
TRBV5-1,-,14,TRBJ1-2,CASSLGGQSYGYTF
TRBV27,-,13,TRBJ1-2,CASSLGARYGYTF
TRBV27,few,13,TRBJ2-3,CASSPQGADTQYF
TRBV2,few,12,TRBJ1-4,CATKTGDEKLFF
TRBV7-8,-,17,TRBJ1-6,CASSLFGQGAANSPLHF
TRBV5-1,-,13,TRBJ1-5,CASSLRGNQPQHF
TRBV5-1,few,17,TRBJ1-1,CASSSEPGQVGGTEAFF
TRBV29-1,-,14,TRBJ2-1,CSVGGDRSNNEQFF
TRBV13,-,15,TRBJ1-1,CASSPPGQGRTEAFF
TRBV19,-,11,TRBJ1-1,CASSAYTEAFF
TRBV6-1,-,14,TRBJ1-1,CASSEGQENTEAFF
TRBV6-5,-,15,TRBJ2-3,CASSYLGQGTDTQYF
TRBV27,-,13,TRBJ2-3,CASSYDSTDTQYF
TRBV6-6,few,15,TRBJ2-7,CASSPRRGGLDEQYF
TRBV5-1,-,14,TRBJ2-7,CASSLRTGPFEQYF
TRBV2,-,15,TRBJ1-5,CASSEGRDRGQPQHF
TRBV30,-,14,TRBJ1-2,CAWSVSGGRYGYTF
TRBV27,-,13,TRBJ2-7,CASTGTSSYEQYF
TRBV29-1,-,13,TRBJ1-4,CSVQDATNEKLFF
TRBV9,-,13,TRBJ1-2,CASTATGAWGYTF
TRBV29-1,few,14,TRBJ2-2,CSVEFGPNTGELFF
TRBV30,-,14,TRBJ2-1,CAWTHGAGTNEQFF
TRBV14,-,17,TRBJ2-1,CASSQESALAGGDEQFF
TRBV5-1,few,14,TRBJ2-1,CASSLARGAGMQFF
TRBV4-2,-,17,-,CASSQARLRTHSYEQYF
TRBV30,once,15,TRBJ1-4,CAWSVKGAGTEKLFF
TRBV6-6,-,15,TRBJ2-2,CASTDRLEGPGELFF
TRBV18,few,15,TRBJ2-1,CASSPPSGGDNEQFF
TRBV7-8,few,12,TRBJ1-5,CASSLIDQPQHF
TRBV4-3,-,14,TRBJ2-1,CASSQERSNNEQFF
TRBV7-8,-,14,TRBJ1-2,CASSPARSHYGYTF
TRBV5-1,-,18,TRBJ2-6,CASSVSGGAWAGANVLTF
TRBV6-5,-,12,TRBJ2-1,CASSSFSNEQFF
TRBV7-9,-,14,TRBJ2-4,CASSLGQSGIIQYF
TRBV18,-,14,TRBJ2-1,CASSPACPKCEQFF
TRBV6-5,few,15,TRBJ1-1,CASSYRGGRGTEAFF
TRBV7-6,-,15,TRBJ2-2,CASSLGTENTGELFF